The table lists the clone carrying this TCR beta chain with a count of one. Germline values: CDR1 SGDLS, CDR2 YYNGEE. This CDR3 spans 16 amino acids. Trimming cost V 4 bases and J 7 bases; bases outside gene matches: 13. Clones were sequenced by immunoSEQ multiplex PCR, and TCRdb holds only the in-frame ones, with some missing. Among about 22,000 clones listed, roughly 75% were seen once. Treatment reported: randomized to nivolumab then ipilimumab (arm A) or the reverse (arm B). DNA-damaging chemotherapy had not been given to any patient beforehand. Sorted cells were live CD3+CD8+, lacking CD19 and CD56, from PBMCs. This entry belongs to a study of sequential checkpoint blockade in melanoma. Looking at the study overall: First-line arms were nivolumab then ipilimumab, or the reverse, randomized 1:1. Each arm's sequence ended with maintenance nivolumab.

The sample was CD8+ T cells sorted from blood (inferred from file names), taken from a patient given nivolumab and ipilimumab in sequence. The sequence came from a human donor with melanoma. The chain recombines TRBV9 with TRBJ2-3; TRBD2 agrees at 9 bases. CDR3 amino acids: CASSTRVVAGEYTQYF. The CDR3 DNA reads as TGTGCCAGCAGCACCCGGGTGGTAGCGGGGGAGTATACGCAGTATTTT.